This T cell receptor beta chain emerged from a study of graft-versus-host responses after intestinal transplantation. About the study: Anti-thymocyte globulin induction, then tacrolimus and steroids for about 3 years, went to all recipients.

Whole-study results and caveats: High graft-versus-host to host-versus-graft clonal ratios were found in allografts of patients who had graft-donor T cell macrochimerism. GvH clones were found in recipient marrow; some appeared first in ileum or blood.

Germline loops: CDR1 SGHVS, CDR2 FQNEAQ. The V segment lost 5 bases and the J segment 6 bases; nucleotides outside the gene matches: 10. This CDR3 has 15 amino acids. The repertoire was sequenced with immunoSEQ multiplex PCR; TCRdb's copy has only in-frame clones and lacks some. Among about 25,000 clones, roughly 85% were seen once, and the ten largest hold under 1%. Points on this clone: Its antigen is unidentified.

Sequenced material: PBMCs, taken 450 to 480 days after intestinal transplant. The sequence was obtained from a human patient who received an intestinal transplant, so some T cells may come from the graft donor. The chain is built from TRBV7-8 and TRBJ1-1, with 9 positions matching TRBD1. For the CDR3, the DNA is TGTGCCAGCAGCCCCGGGACAGGGCTTGTTGCTGAAGCTTTCTTT. Protein sequence: CASSPGTGLVAEAFF.